One and the same sample provided the 19 T cell receptor beta chains below, sequenced in a study of T-cell memory formation after mild COVID-19. In TCRdb, the 5' RACE reads were re-called with MiXCR into one record per CDR3 protein. Of some 210,000 distinct CDR3 sequences listed, approximately 10% are singletons. The sequencing sample was made of PBMCs or a T cell subset sorted from them (not recorded which). These receptors were collected from a man between 18 and 29 years old who had mild COVID-19 (a few samples of this study predate the infection). Cell type and time point are not known.

In its sample, this clonotype was seen a few times. This rearrangement joins TRBV7-2 to TRBJ1-4; perhaps TRBD1 as D (6 bases). The CDR3 is made up of 14 amino acids. V gave up 3 bases and J gave up 7 bases, with 12 bases separating them. CDR1 SGHTA and CDR2 FQGNSA come from the germline V gene. CDR3 sequence: CASSFGAGVEKLFF. CDR3 bases: TGTGCCAGCAGCTTTGGCGCAGGGGTTGAAAAACTGTTTTTT.

This clonotype showed up just a few times. CDR3 sequence reads: CASSYGFGSQETQYF. The DNA of the CDR3 is TGTGCCAGCAGTTACGGGTTCGGCAGCCAAGAGACCCAGTACTTC. This sequence joins TRBV6-2 or TRBV6-3 and TRBJ2-5; D remains unclear. The CDR3 loop spans 15 amino acids. Germline CDR1 reads MNHEY; CDR2 reads SVGEGT. Trimming removed 2 bases at V and 1 base at J, with 11 bases between.

In its sample, this clonotype was seen many times. The chain recombines TRBV5-1 with TRBJ1-5; the match to TRBD1 covers 10 bases. CDR3 length equals 14 residues. V shed 4 bases and J 5 bases; nucleotides not matched to a gene: 3. CDR1 and CDR2 (germline): SGHRS, YFSETQ. For the CDR3, the DNA is TGCGCCAGCAGCGCCGGGACAGGGGATCAGCCCCAGCATTTT. Translation: CASSAGTGDQPQHF. The entire variable domain, with the rest obtained from reference TRBV5-1 and TRBJ1-5, is as follows: KAGVTQTPRYLIKTRGQQVTLSCSPISGHRSVSWYQQTPGQGLQFLFEYFSETQRNKGNFPGRFSGRQFSNSRSEMNVSTLELGDSALYLCASSAGTGDQPQHFGDGTRLSIL.

J is TRBJ2-1 and V is TRBV15; TRBD2 aligns across 9 bases. V lost 1 base to trimming and J lost 8 bases; unmatched junction nucleotides: 9. The CDR3 has 16 residues. CDR1 LNHNV and CDR2 YYDKDF come from the germline V gene (reference sequence). The CDR3 nucleotides are TGTGCCACCAGCAGAGTCGCTAGCGGGGCTGGGCATGAGCAGTTCTTC. Its protein product is CATSRVASGAGHEQFF.

The table lists this clonotype with many counts. CDR3 in DNA: TGTGCCAGCAGCTTAGATAGGTTATCGCCCGAGCAGTACTTC. Translated: CASSLDRLSPEQYF. The chain joins TRBV11-2 to TRBJ2-7; D unresolved. Trimming cost V 0 bases and J 6 bases, with 12 bases left between them. Germline V CDR1 and CDR2: SGHAT, FQNNGV. The CDR3 consists of 14 residues.

The chain joins TRBV7-2 to TRBJ1-1; D remains ambiguous. Trimming removed 4 bases at V and 6 bases at J, with 12 bases between. Per the germline V gene, CDR1 is SGHTA and CDR2 is FQGNSA. The CDR3 has 13 residues. The CDR3 nucleotides read TGTGCCAGCAGCTCCGGGCCGGCAGCTGAAGCTTTCTTT. As protein: CASSSGPAAEAFF.

This clonotype was recorded only once. The rearrangement joins TRBV12-3 or TRBV12-4 to TRBJ2-3, with 11 bases identical to TRBD2. The J segment lost 6 bases and the V segment lost 2 bases, leaving 7 bases of the junction unmatched. The CDR3 runs 16 residues. The CDR3 reads CASSLRLAGGGDTQYF. CDR3 nucleotides: TGTGCCAGCAGTTTAAGGCTAGCGGGGGGTGGGGATACGCAGTATTTT.

Only a few counts were recorded for this clonotype. This sequence joins TRBV5-5 and TRBJ1-2, with D possibly matching TRBD1 (5 bases). Germline V gives CDR1 SGHKS, CDR2 YYEKEE (reference sequence). The V end lost 4 bases, the J end lost 3 bases, and 13 bases lay between the germline ends. This CDR3 spans 14 amino acids. This chain's CDR3 is CASSPGPNDYGYTF. The CDR3 DNA reads as TGTGCCAGCAGCCCGGGACCGAACGACTATGGCTACACCTTC.

In the case of this clonotype: A read error may produce the germline difference seen at one junction end. The V call is TRBV23-1, the J call TRBJ1-5; D call uncertain. Being an ORF, TRBV23-1 has a function that is uncertain. This CDR3 has 12 residues. CDR3 DNA sequence: TGCTCCAGCAAGGATAGGGCCCAGCCCCAGCATTTT. Its protein is CSSKDRAQPQHF.

This clonotype was recorded a few times. J is TRBJ2-6 and V is TRBV7-2; a weak D match, TRBD1 (6 bases). V was trimmed by 5 bases and J by 2 bases, leaving 13 bases between them. This CDR3 has 16 residues. Per the germline V gene, CDR1 is SGHTA and CDR2 is FQGNSA. DNA for the CDR3: TGTGCCAGCAGCACCCCCTACAGGGCTGGGGCCAACGTCCTGACTTTC. Protein sequence: CASSTPYRAGANVLTF.

In this sample, this clonotype turned up a few times. This rearrangement joins TRBV5-5 to TRBJ1-1, with TRBD1 as a possible D gene (5 bases). The CDR3 is made up of 14 amino acids. CDR1 and CDR2 (germline): SGHKS, YYEKEE (reference sequence). Trimming left V 0 bases short and J 4 bases short, with 10 bases between. CDR3 in amino acids: CASSLGFGGTEAFF. The DNA for the CDR3 is TGTGCCAGCAGCTTGGGGTTCGGGGGCACTGAAGCTTTCTTT.

This clonotype has just a few counts. The CDR3 nucleotides are TGTGCCAGCAGTTATCTCCGCGGGGAGACCCAGTACTTC. It specifies CASSYLRGETQYF. The genes are TRBV6-1 and TRBJ2-5; a weak D match, TRBD2 (5 bases). The V gene's germline CDR1 is MNHNS and CDR2 SASEGT. The CDR3 sequence is 13 residues long. Trimming took 5 bases from V and 5 from J, leaving 12 bases between them.

The chain employs TRBV27 and TRBJ1-2; TRBD1 agrees at 8 bases. The CDR3 is made up of 13 amino acids. From germline, CDR1 is MNHEY and CDR2 SMNVEV (reference sequence). The V segment lost 6 bases and the J segment 6 bases; nucleotides outside the gene matches: 6. CDR3 in DNA: TGTGCCAGCAGCGAGAGGACAGGGAATGGCTACACCTTC. It translates to CASSERTGNGYTF.

This clonotype came up a few times. The V and J genes are TRBV10-3 and TRBJ2-5; 9 bases fit TRBD2. Germline lookup yields CDR1 ENHRY and CDR2 SYGVKD. V gave up 4 bases and J gave up 5 bases; unmatched junction bases: 8. This CDR3 has 15 residues. Written as DNA, the CDR3 is TGTGCCATCAGTGGTCAGCGGGGGGCCGGGGAGACCCAGTACTTC. It yields the protein CAISGQRGAGETQYF.

This clonotype was observed many times. The chain joins TRBV2 to TRBJ2-5; D call uncertain. The CDR3 contains 11 residues. V was cut by 7 bases and J by 5 bases, with 8 bases left in between. CDR1 is SNHLY and CDR2 is FYNNEI in the germline V gene. CDR3 residues: CASIFVETQYF. DNA of the CDR3: TGTGCCAGCATCTTCGTGGAGACCCAGTACTTC. Supplemented by reference TRBV2 and TRBJ2-5, the full variable domain reads EPEVTQTPSHQVTQMGQEVILRCVPISNHLYFYWYRQILGQKVEFLVSFYNNEISEKSEIFDDQFSVERPDGSNFTLKIRSTKLEDSAMYFCASIFVETQYFGPGTRLLVL.

The sample holds a few counts of this clonotype. The rearrangement joins TRBV10-3 to TRBJ1-2; D may be TRBD1 (5 bases). The germline V gene encodes CDR1 ENHRY and CDR2 SYGVKD. The CDR3 contains 13 residues. V shed 8 bases and J shed 7 bases, with 17 bases lying between them. The CDR3 loop is CAIAGDPGGGYTF. In DNA form, the CDR3 reads TGTGCCATCGCGGGGGATCCTGGTGGTGGCTACACCTTC.

The J gene is TRBJ2-1, the V gene TRBV7-2; D may be TRBD1 (6 bases). This CDR3 comprises 12 residues. With 5 bases removed from V and 9 bases from J, the gap between germline ends came to 11 bases. Germline CDR1 and CDR2: SGHTA and FQGNSA. The CDR3 here is CASSRTRGEQFF. In nucleotides, the CDR3 is TGTGCCAGCAGCCGCACCAGGGGTGAGCAGTTCTTC.

This clonotype has a count of ten or more. The V and J genes are TRBV29-1 and TRBJ1-2; D may be TRBD1 (5 bases). The V and J ends lost 6 bases and 4 bases respectively, with 18 bases between them. This CDR3 spans 14 amino acids. CDR1 is SQVTM, CDR2 ANQGSEA, per germline. The DNA for the CDR3 is TGCAGCGTCCGACGAATTGCAGGGTCCTATGGCTACACCTTC. Its protein product is CSVRRIAGSYGYTF.

This clonotype has more than one count but fewer than ten. The rearrangement joins TRBV7-7 to TRBJ2-1; 8 nucleotides match TRBD2. CDR1 SSHAT and CDR2 FNYEAQ come from the germline V gene (reference sequence). The CDR3 contains 15 residues. J lost 8 bases, V lost 5 bases, and 11 bases had no gene match. CDR3 sequence: CASSLRGGSGYEQFF. CDR3 bases: TGTGCCAGCAGCCTCCGGGGGGGCTCTGGGTATGAGCAGTTCTTC.